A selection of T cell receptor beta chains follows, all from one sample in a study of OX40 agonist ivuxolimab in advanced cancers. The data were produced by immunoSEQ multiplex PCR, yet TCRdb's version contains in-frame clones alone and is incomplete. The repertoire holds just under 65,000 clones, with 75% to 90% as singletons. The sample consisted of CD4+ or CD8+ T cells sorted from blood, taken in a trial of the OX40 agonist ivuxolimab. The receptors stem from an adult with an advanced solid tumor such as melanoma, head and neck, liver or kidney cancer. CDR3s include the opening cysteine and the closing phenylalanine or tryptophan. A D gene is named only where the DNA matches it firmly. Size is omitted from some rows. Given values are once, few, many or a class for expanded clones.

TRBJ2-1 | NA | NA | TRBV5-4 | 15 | TGTGCCAGCAGCCCCTGGACAAGCCCAGGGGATGAGCAGTTCTTC | CASSPWTSPGDEQFF
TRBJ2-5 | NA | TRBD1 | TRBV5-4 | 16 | TGTGCCAGCAGCCCCGGAGACAGGGTTTTGGGGGAGACCCAGTACTTC | CASSPGDRVLGETQYF
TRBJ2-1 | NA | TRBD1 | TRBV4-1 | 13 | TGCGCCAGCAGGCCAAGGGACAGGAATGAGCAGTTCTTC | CASRPRDRNEQFF
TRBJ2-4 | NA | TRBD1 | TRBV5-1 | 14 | TGCGCCAGCAGCTTGGCGGGACAGGGAAACATTCAGTACTTC | CASSLAGQGNIQYF
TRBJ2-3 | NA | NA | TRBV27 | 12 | TGTGCCAGCAGGCAGCGCCCAGATACGCAGTATTTT | CASRQRPDTQYF
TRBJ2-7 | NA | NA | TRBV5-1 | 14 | TGCGCCAGCAGCTTGGTATCTAGAATCTACGAGCAGTACTTC | CASSLVSRIYEQYF
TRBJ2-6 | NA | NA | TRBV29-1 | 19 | TGCAGCGTTGAAGCACCCGGACCACCGAGGAAGTTTGGGGCCAACGTCCTGACTTTC | CSVEAPGPPRKFGANVLTF
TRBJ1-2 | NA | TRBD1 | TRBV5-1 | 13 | TGCGCCAGCAGCTTCCGGGACAGGGACGGCTACACCTTC | CASSFRDRDGYTF
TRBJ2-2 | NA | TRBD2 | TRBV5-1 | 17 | TGCGCCAGCAGCTTTAGACTAGCGGGGTCGAACACCGGGGAGCTGTTTTTT | CASSFRLAGSNTGELFF
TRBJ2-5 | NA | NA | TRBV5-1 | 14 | TGCGCCAGCAGCTTTTGGCAGGCCCAAGAGACCCAGTACTTC | CASSFWQAQETQYF
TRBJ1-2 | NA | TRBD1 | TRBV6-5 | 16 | TGTGCCAGCAGTTACGATTCCTCAGGGGGCGCCTATGGCTACACCTTC | CASSYDSSGGAYGYTF
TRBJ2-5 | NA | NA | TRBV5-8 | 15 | TGTGCCAGCAGCTTGTACAGGGCATATTGGGAGACCCAGTACTTC | CASSLYRAYWETQYF
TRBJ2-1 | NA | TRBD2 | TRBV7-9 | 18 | TGTGCCAGCAGCGTGGGACTAGCGGGGGGGCTCTACTACAATGAGCAGTTCTTC | CASSVGLAGGLYYNEQFF
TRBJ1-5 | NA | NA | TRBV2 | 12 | TGTGCCAGCTCCGGGGGCAATCAGCCCCAGCATTTT | CASSGGNQPQHF
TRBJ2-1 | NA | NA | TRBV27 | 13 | TGTGCCAGCAGTCTCATGGCAAGGGATGAGCAGTTCTTC | CASSLMARDEQFF
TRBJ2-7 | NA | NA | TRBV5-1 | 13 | TGCGCCAGCAGCCGTCTAGACAGCTACGAGCAGTACTTC | CASSRLDSYEQYF
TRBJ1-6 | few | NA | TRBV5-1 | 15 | TGCGCCAGCAGCCCTGGGCCGGGGGAAGGTTCACCCCTCCACTTT | CASSPGPGEGSPLHF
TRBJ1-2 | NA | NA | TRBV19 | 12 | TGTGCCAGTAGTAAGAGTGTAAATGGCTACACCTTC | CASSKSVNGYTF
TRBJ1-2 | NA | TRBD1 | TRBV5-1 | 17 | TGCGCCAGCAGCTTGGGGACAGGGGGTAATTTTAACTATGGCTACACCTTC | CASSLGTGGNFNYGYTF
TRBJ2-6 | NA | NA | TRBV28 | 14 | TGTGCCAGCAGTTTGAGCTCTGGGGCCAACGTCCTGACTTTC | CASSLSSGANVLTF
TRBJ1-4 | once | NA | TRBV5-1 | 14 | TGCGCCAGCAGCTTGGAGGGCGGCGGGGAAAAACTGTTTTTT | CASSLEGGGEKLFF
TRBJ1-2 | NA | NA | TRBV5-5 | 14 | TGTGCCAGCAGCTTGGTCGCTGGTTCCGGTGGCTACACCTTC | CASSLVAGSGGYTF
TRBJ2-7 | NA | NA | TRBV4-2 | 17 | TGTGCCAGCAGCCCGACTTCCTTACGGGACCCTTCCTACGAGCAGTACTTC | CASSPTSLRDPSYEQYF
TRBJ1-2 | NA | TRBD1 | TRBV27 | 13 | TGTGCCAGCCAGGGACAGGGTAACTATGGCTACACCTTC | CASQGQGNYGYTF
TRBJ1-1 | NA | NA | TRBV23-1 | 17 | TGCGCCAGCAGTCAATCGGACCGGAGCCCCTTGAACACTGAAGCTTTCTTT | CASSQSDRSPLNTEAFF
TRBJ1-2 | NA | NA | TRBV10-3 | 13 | TGTGCCATCAGTGTTTCAGGGTCCGATGGCTACACCTTC | CAISVSGSDGYTF
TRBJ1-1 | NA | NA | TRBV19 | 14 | TGTGCCAGTAGTATATTCCTGGGCGGGACTGAAGCTTTCTTT | CASSIFLGGTEAFF
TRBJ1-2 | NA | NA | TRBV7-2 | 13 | TGTGCCAGCAACTTAGGAGGGTTCTATGGCTACACCTTC | CASNLGGFYGYTF
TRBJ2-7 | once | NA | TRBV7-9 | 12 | TGTGCCAGCAGCTTAGTGCAGGGGGAGCAGTACTTC | CASSLVQGEQYF
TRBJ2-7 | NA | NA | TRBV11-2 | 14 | TGTGCCAGCAGCTTAGATGTGCTGGGGAACGAGCAGTACTTC | CASSLDVLGNEQYF
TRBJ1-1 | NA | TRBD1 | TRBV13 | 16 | TGTGCCAGCAGCTTAGAACAGGGGGTACCCCAAGATGAAGCTTTCTTT | CASSLEQGVPQDEAFF
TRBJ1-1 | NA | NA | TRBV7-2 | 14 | TGTGCCAGCAGCAGCAGGGATTCGGACACTGAAGCTTTCTTT | CASSSRDSDTEAFF
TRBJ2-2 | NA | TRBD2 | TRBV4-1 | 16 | TGCGCCAGCAGCCCAACGGTCGGGGGGGCCGTCGGGGAGCTGTTTTTT | CASSPTVGGAVGELFF
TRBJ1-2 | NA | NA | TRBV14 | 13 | TGTGCCAGCAGCCACGGCCCAACCTATGGCTACACCTTC | CASSHGPTYGYTF
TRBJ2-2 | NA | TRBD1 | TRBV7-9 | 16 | TGTGCCAGCAGGACCGGACAGGGTAGAGACACCGGGGAGCTGTTTTTT | CASRTGQGRDTGELFF
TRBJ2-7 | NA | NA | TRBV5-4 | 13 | TGTGCCAGCAGCGTCAGGGGAAGCGGCGAGCAGTACTTC | CASSVRGSGEQYF
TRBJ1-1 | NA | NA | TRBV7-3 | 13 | TGTGCCAGCAGCTTAATAGGGCAGCTTGAAGCTTTCTTT | CASSLIGQLEAFF
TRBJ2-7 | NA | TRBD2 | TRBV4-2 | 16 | TGTGCCAGCAGCCAAGATCCGGGACTAGCGTTTAGTGAGCAGTACTTC | CASSQDPGLAFSEQYF
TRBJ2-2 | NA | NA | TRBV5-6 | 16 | TGTGCCAGCAGCTATCTGACAGCTGCGAACACCGGGGAGCTGTTTTTT | CASSYLTAANTGELFF
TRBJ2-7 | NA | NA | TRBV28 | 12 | TGTGCCAGCCGAAACTGGGGATACGAGCAGTACTTC | CASRNWGYEQYF
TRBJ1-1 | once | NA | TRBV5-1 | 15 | TGCGCCAGCAGCCCCTGGGGGGGAGTAAACACTGAAGCTTTCTTT | CASSPWGGVNTEAFF
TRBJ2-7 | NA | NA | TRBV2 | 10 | TGTGCCAGCAGTCCCTACGAGCAGTACTTC | CASSPYEQYF
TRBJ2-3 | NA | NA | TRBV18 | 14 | TGTGCCAGCTCACCACCCTCTAGGGGAGATACGCAGTATTTT | CASSPPSRGDTQYF
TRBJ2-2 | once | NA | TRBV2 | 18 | TGTGCCAGCAGGGAATCCGGGGGCGGGAGTAGCCTGACCGGGGAGCTGTTTTTT | CASRESGGGSSLTGELFF
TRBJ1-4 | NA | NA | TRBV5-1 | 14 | TGCGCCAGCAGCTTGTGGGGATCGGGTGAAAAACTGTTTTTT | CASSLWGSGEKLFF